The 19 T cell receptor beta chains reported below all come from one sample, sequenced in a study of cytomegalovirus exposure and HLA in healthy donors. The PCR had 60 Vbeta and 13 Jbeta primers. Clones were read by immunoSEQ multiplex PCR, and TCRdb kept only the in-frame ones, dropping some. This table holds 90,000 to 130,000 clones, 65% to 75% found once. The sample was PBMCs. These receptors originate from a man aged 25 to 45 in good health and CMV-seropositive.

The rearrangement uses TRBV4-2 and TRBJ1-2; TRBD1 matches 8 bases. The CDR3 has 18 residues. With V trimmed by 4 bases and J by 3 bases, 16 bases remained unmatched. Germline V gene sequence: CDR1 LGHNA, CDR2 YNFKEQ. The CDR3 DNA is TGTGCCAGCAGCCCCCAAGCGGAGACAGGGGAAGCGTACTATGGCTACACCTTC. Translating gives CASSPQAETGEAYYGYTF.

The chain recombines TRBV30 with TRBJ2-5; 9 positions match TRBD2. The CDR3 has 15 amino acids. Unmatched junction bases numbered 8, after V lost 1 base and J lost 5 bases. Germline V gives CDR1 GTSNPN, CDR2 SVGIG (reference sequence). Here the CDR3 reads CAWSGTSVGEETQYF. The CDR3 DNA reads as TGTGCCTGGAGTGGGACTAGCGTAGGAGAGGAGACCCAGTACTTC.

V usage is TRBV9 and J usage is TRBJ1-2, with 8 bases aligning to TRBD1. The CDR3 has 14 residues. Trimming cost V 0 bases and J 8 bases; bases outside gene matches: 6. Germline V gives CDR1 SGDLS, CDR2 YYNGEE. In nucleotides, the CDR3 is TGTGCCAGCAGCGTAGCACCGGGACAGGTGGGCTACACCTTC. The encoded protein is CASSVAPGQVGYTF.

This clone has just one count. Written as DNA, the CDR3 is TGTGCCAGCAGCCCTAGACCGGCATCGGGAGGGATCGGGGGCTACACCTTC. This sequence encodes CASSPRPASGGIGGYTF. This chain uses TRBV7-8 with TRBJ1-2; D gene unclear. Trimming removed 5 bases from V and 8 bases from J, with 27 bases in between. The CDR3 runs 17 residues. Germline assignment: CDR1 SGHVS and CDR2 FQNEAQ.

This chain joins TRBV4-1 and TRBJ2-7; D remains ambiguous. Trimming left V 0 bases short and J 0 bases short, with 12 bases between. The germline V gene encodes CDR1 MGHRA and CDR2 YSYEKL. CDR3 length equals 16 residues. The CDR3 here is CASSQEASFSSYEQYF. In DNA, the CDR3 is TGCGCCAGCAGCCAAGAAGCGTCCTTTAGCTCCTACGAGCAGTACTTC.

This chain connects TRBV5-1 to TRBJ2-1; no clear D gene. Trimming took off 0 bases at V and 4 bases at J, with 8 bases between the two ends. There are 14 residues in the CDR3. Germline CDR1 reads SGHRS; CDR2 reads YFSETQ. The CDR3 DNA reads as TGCGCCAGCAGCTTGGGTTCGGAGTACAATGAGCAGTTCTTC. It encodes CASSLGSEYNEQFF. The full variable domain, in which reference TRBV5-1 and TRBJ2-1 provide the parts outside the CDR3, is KAGVTQTPRYLIKTRGQQVTLSCSPISGHRSVSWYQQTPGQGLQFLFEYFSETQRNKGNFPGRFSGRQFSNSRSEMNVSTLELGDSALYLCASSLGSEYNEQFFGPGTRLTVL.

In its sample, this clone was seen a few times. V and J are TRBV7-6 and TRBJ1-5; no clear D. The germline V gene has CDR1 SGHVS and CDR2 FNYEAQ. The germline V and J ends were trimmed by 1 base and 4 bases, with 8 bases remaining between them. The CDR3 extends over 14 amino acids. CDR3 DNA sequence: TGTGCCAGCAGCTTAGGAGGGCGGAATCAGCCCCAGCATTTT. Residues: CASSLGGRNQPQHF.

V gene TRBV7-9 combines with J gene TRBJ1-2, with 8 bases lining up with TRBD1. The ends lost 5 bases at V and 7 bases at J; junction bases unmatched: 6. The CDR3 has 13 amino acids. The V gene's germline CDR1 is SEHNR and CDR2 FQNEAQ (reference sequence). CDR3 sequence reads: CASSPDRGGGYTF. The CDR3 nucleotides are TGTGCCAGCAGCCCAGACAGGGGAGGTGGCTACACCTTC.

This sequence joins TRBV4-1 and TRBJ2-5; tentative D call: TRBD2 (6 bases). The V and J ends lost 1 base and 1 base respectively, with 10 bases between them. The CDR3 consists of 15 residues. CDR1 is MGHRA, CDR2 YSYEKL, per germline. The CDR3 DNA sequence: TGCGCCAGCAGCCAAGCGCAGGGACTCCAAGAGACCCAGTACTTC. This codes for CASSQAQGLQETQYF.

The CDR3 protein is CASSSRGTPLPGYTF. The CDR3 DNA reads as TGTGCCAGCAGCTCCCGAGGGACACCACTTCCTGGCTACACCTTC. The chain recombines TRBV13 with TRBJ1-2; D perhaps matches TRBD1 (6 bases). Germline lookup yields CDR1 PRHDT and CDR2 FYEKMQ (reference sequence). CDR3 size: 15 residues. The V end lost 4 bases, the J end lost 7 bases, and 19 bases lay between the germline ends.

V is TRBV18 and J is TRBJ1-1; D unresolved. The germline V gene has CDR1 KGHSH and CDR2 LQKENI. Trimming stripped 3 bases from V and 1 base from J, with 12 bases between. The CDR3 extends over 15 amino acids. CDR3 DNA: TGTGCCAGCTCACCCGGACTTGCATCGAACACTGAAGCTTTCTTT. Its translation is CASSPGLASNTEAFF. The full variable domain, its missing parts supplied by reference TRBV18 and TRBJ1-1, is NAGVMQNPRHLVRRRGQEARLRCSPMKGHSHVYWYRQLPEEGLKFMVYLQKENIIDESGMPKERFSAEFPKEGPSILRIQQVVRGDSAAYFCASSPGLASNTEAFFGQGTRLTVV.

This sequence joins TRBV7-2 and TRBJ2-7, with 8 bases identical to TRBD2. Germline assignment: CDR1 SGHTA and CDR2 FQGNSA. The V segment lost 3 bases and the J segment 4 bases; nucleotides outside the gene matches: 14. CDR3 size: 17 residues. Here the CDR3 reads CASSFSPLGTRAYEQYF. The CDR3 bases are TGTGCCAGCAGCTTTTCTCCGTTGGGGACTAGGGCTTACGAGCAGTACTTC. Looking up the rest from reference TRBV7-2 and TRBJ2-7 gives the full variable domain: GAGVSQSPSNKVTEKGKDVELRCDPISGHTALYWYRQSLGQGLEFLIYFQGNSAPDKSGLPSDRFSAERTGGSVSTLTIQRTQQEDSAVYLCASSFSPLGTRAYEQYFGPGTRLTVT.

The CDR3 sequence: CASSYPTKNYGYTF. As DNA, the CDR3 is TGTGCCAGCAGTTACCCCACAAAGAACTATGGCTACACCTTC. The chain joins TRBV6-5 to TRBJ1-2; D is unresolved. The V end was cut by 2 bases, the J end by 2 bases, with 9 bases between. The CDR3 runs 14 residues. Germline loops: CDR1 MNHEY, CDR2 SVGAGI.

The CDR3 DNA reads TGTGCCAGCAGTTCCGGGACAGTTCCCTACGAGCAGTACTTC. It is translated as CASSSGTVPYEQYF. The V and J genes are TRBV27 and TRBJ2-5, with 7 positions matching TRBD1. The end of the DNA fits TRBJ2-7 better, so the J call may be wrong. The CDR3 consists of 14 residues. Per germline, CDR1 MNHEY and CDR2 SMNVEV (reference sequence).

The chain is built from TRBV28 and TRBJ1-1; 11 bases fit TRBD1. Trimming took 4 bases from V and 5 from J; bases not matched to a gene: 12. From germline, CDR1 is MDHEN and CDR2 SYDVKM. The CDR3 loop spans 17 amino acids. DNA of the CDR3: TGTGCCAGCAGTTCGCGGGACAGGGGGACTTTTGGGACTGAAGCTTTCTTT. It specifies CASSSRDRGTFGTEAFF.

The rearrangement links TRBV5-4 to TRBJ2-3; D unclear. Germline V gene sequence: CDR1 SGHNT, CDR2 YYREEE (reference sequence). The CDR3 extends over 13 amino acids. Trimming took 0 bases from V and 2 from J, leaving 4 bases between them. Here the CDR3 reads CASSLDFTDTQYF. In DNA form, the CDR3 reads TGTGCCAGCAGCTTGGACTTCACAGATACGCAGTATTTT.

The chain links TRBV27 to TRBJ1-4; TRBD1 agrees at 7 bases. J was trimmed by 0 bases and V by 2 bases; bases with no gene match: 6. Germline V CDR1 and CDR2: MNHEY, SMNVEV (reference sequence). This CDR3 is 17 amino acids long. In DNA form, the CDR3 reads TGTGCCAGCAGTTTACAGGGGGACGGCACAACTAATGAAAAACTGTTTTTT. This sequence encodes CASSLQGDGTTNEKLFF. The variable domain in full, with the rest retrieved from reference TRBV27 and TRBJ1-4, is EAQVTQNPRYLITVTGKKLTVTCSQNMNHEYMSWYRQDPGLGLRQIYYSMNVEVTDKGDVPEGYKVSRKEKRNFPLILESPSPNQTSLYFCASSLQGDGTTNEKLFFGSGTQLSVL.

There are a few counts of this clone. The chain uses TRBV7-6 and TRBJ2-7; D is unresolved. V was trimmed by 1 base and J by 2 bases, leaving 18 bases between them. Per germline, CDR1 SGHVS and CDR2 FNYEAQ. The CDR3 is 17 residues long. The CDR3 DNA sequence: TGTGCCAGCAGCTTAGGGGCAACAGCTGCTTCTACCTACGAGCAGTACTTC. It is translated as CASSLGATAASTYEQYF.

The chain links TRBV30 to TRBJ1-1; TRBD1 matches at 12 bases. Germline V gene sequence: CDR1 GTSNPN, CDR2 SVGIG (reference sequence). The CDR3 length is 18 residues. V shed 8 bases, J shed 2 bases, and the junction held 18 bases outside the gene matches. CDR3 region: CADSPRDRGRLGNTEAFF. For the CDR3, the DNA is TGTGCCGACTCACCCCGGGACAGGGGGCGTTTAGGAAACACTGAAGCTTTCTTT.